One sample yielded the 30 T cell receptor beta chains listed below, sequenced in a study of technical replicates of blood from a handful of donors. Sequencing used immunoSEQ multiplex PCR; TCRdb keeps in-frame clones, though not all of them. Of about 56,000 clones listed, around 96% are singletons. Sequenced: PBMCs. The receptors come from a human donor in good health. Some clones in this sample may be carry-over from other donors' samples.

V gene TRBV5-1 combines with J gene TRBJ1-1; the match to TRBD1 covers 8 bases. Germline V lookup: CDR1 SGHRS, CDR2 YFSETQ. The CDR3 totals 15 residues. V gave up 4 bases and J gave up 4 bases; unmatched junction bases: 9. CDR3 amino acids: CASSTGQGGSTEAFF. CDR3 in DNA: TGCGCCAGCAGCACTGGACAGGGCGGTTCCACTGAAGCTTTCTTT.

The CDR3 loop is CASSQSKEGRGGETQYF. The CDR3, as DNA: TGCGCCAGCAGTCAATCCAAGGAGGGGAGGGGCGGGGAGACCCAGTACTTC. This chain joins TRBV23-1 and TRBJ2-5, with 7 bases aligning to TRBD2. Being an ORF, TRBV23-1 has a function that is uncertain. The V gene end was trimmed by 0 bases and the J gene end by 5 bases; junction bases not matched to a gene: 12. CDR3 length: 17 residues.

This clone was recorded only once. The rearrangement uses TRBV13 and TRBJ2-7; 10 bases match TRBD2. The V and J ends lost 2 bases and 4 bases, in that order; junction bases with no gene match: 8. Per germline, CDR1 PRHDT and CDR2 FYEKMQ (reference sequence). CDR3 length: 16 amino acids. The CDR3 coding sequence is TGTGCCAGCAGCTTACAGGGTAGCGGGGGGTTTTACGAGCAGTACTTC. This gives the protein CASSLQGSGGFYEQYF.

Points on this clone: Germline and junction disagree at one end, which may indicate a read error. The genes are TRBV15 and TRBJ2-6; 8 bases are a match to TRBD1. The germline V gene has CDR1 LNHNV and CDR2 YYDKDF (reference sequence). The CDR3 is 16 amino acids. DNA of the CDR3: TGTGCCACCAGCGGAGACAGGGGATCAGGGGCCAACGTCCTGACTTTC. It is translated as CATSGDRGSGANVLTF.

This clone has only one observation. The V and J genes are TRBV6-5 and TRBJ2-2; TRBD1 matches 7 bases. The germline gives CDR1 MNHEY, CDR2 SVGAGI. CDR3 length equals 14 residues. The ends lost 5 bases at V and 6 bases at J; junction bases unmatched: 6. The chain's CDR3 is CASSLETGPGELFF. The DNA of the CDR3 is TGTGCCAGCAGTCTCGAGACAGGGCCCGGGGAGCTGTTTTTT.

The V and J genes are TRBV18 and TRBJ2-7; perhaps TRBD1 as D (6 bases). Trimming left V 4 bases short and J 4 bases short, with 8 bases between. Germline loops: CDR1 KGHSH, CDR2 LQKENI. The CDR3 is 12 amino acids. The DNA for the CDR3 is TGTGCCAGCTCACAACAGGGTTACGAGCAGTACTTC. Translated: CASSQQGYEQYF. Filled out from reference TRBV18 and TRBJ2-7, the complete variable domain reads NAGVMQNPRHLVRRRGQEARLRCSPMKGHSHVYWYRQLPEEGLKFMVYLQKENIIDESGMPKERFSAEFPKEGPSILRIQQVVRGDSAAYFCASSQQGYEQYFGPGTRLTVT.

The chain carries TRBV7-3 and TRBJ1-2; 8 nucleotides match TRBD1. The CDR3 is 15 residues long. Trimming removed 5 bases from V and 1 base from J; junction bases left unmatched: 6. Germline V lookup: CDR1 SGHTA, CDR2 FQGTGA. The CDR3 sequence: CASSRTGGGNYGYTF. The CDR3 DNA is TGTGCCAGCAGCAGAACAGGGGGAGGTAACTATGGCTACACCTTC. Drawing the rest from reference TRBV7-3 and TRBJ1-2, the complete variable domain is GAGVSQTPSNKVTEKGKYVELRCDPISGHTALYWYRQSLGQGPEFLIYFQGTGAADDSGLPNDRFFAVRPEGSVSTLKIQRTERGDSAVYLCASSRTGGGNYGYTFGSGTRLTVV.

The chain is built from TRBV5-6 and TRBJ2-1, with D perhaps TRBD1 (6 bases). The V end was cut by 4 bases, the J end by 2 bases, with 13 bases between. This CDR3 comprises 15 residues. CDR1 and CDR2 from the germline V gene are SGHDT and YYEEEE. In nucleotides, the CDR3 is TGTGCCAGCAGCGTAGTTGGGGACACCTACAATGAGCAGTTCTTC. It encodes CASSVVGDTYNEQFF.

The chain combines TRBV5-5 with TRBJ2-5, with D perhaps matching TRBD2 (6 bases). The germline gives CDR1 SGHKS, CDR2 YYEKEE (reference sequence). The CDR3 is 14 residues long. V was shortened by 5 bases and J by 3 bases, with 14 bases between the two germline ends. CDR3 sequence reads: CASSLLAQEETQYF. The CDR3 DNA reads TGTGCCAGCAGTCTACTAGCCCAAGAAGAGACCCAGTACTTC. Complete variable domain (other parts from reference TRBV5-5 and TRBJ2-5): DAGVTQSPTHLIKTRGQQVTLRCSPISGHKSVSWYQQVLGQGPQFIFQYYEKEERGRGNFPDRFSARQFPNYSSELNVNALLLGDSALYLCASSLLAQEETQYFGPGTRLLVL.

The chain recombines TRBV30 with TRBJ2-7, with D possibly being TRBD2 (6 bases). Germline V gives CDR1 GTSNPN, CDR2 SVGIG (reference sequence). Trimming pared 4 bases from V and 3 bases from J, leaving 16 bases between. This CDR3 region has 14 residues. CDR3 loop: CAWTERAGFYEQYF. The CDR3 DNA follows: TGTGCCTGGACCGAACGGGCGGGGTTCTACGAGCAGTACTTC.

The V call is TRBV5-4, the J call TRBJ1-2; no clear D. The CDR3 is made up of 12 amino acids. V was shortened by 0 bases and J by 7 bases, with 7 bases between the two germline ends. Germline V lookup: CDR1 SGHNT, CDR2 YYREEE (reference sequence). The CDR3 DNA follows: TGTGCCAGCAGCTTGGATACGGTTGGCTACACCTTC. Its translation: CASSLDTVGYTF.

This clone was counted a single time. J is TRBJ2-1 and V is TRBV7-3, with 8 bases lining up with TRBD2. The V gene's germline CDR1 is SGHTA and CDR2 FQGTGA. The CDR3 extends over 16 amino acids. J lost 0 bases, V lost 1 base, and 2 bases had no gene match. The CDR3 sequence: CASSLMGTSSYNEQFF. CDR3 in DNA: TGTGCCAGCAGCTTAATGGGGACTAGCTCCTACAATGAGCAGTTCTTC.

This clone was recorded once. The chain couples TRBV11-2 to TRBJ2-4; D possibly corresponds to TRBD1 (5 bases). V lost 5 bases, J lost 4 bases, and 15 bases lay in between. The CDR3 covers 15 residues. Looked up from germline, CDR1 is SGHAT and CDR2 is FQNNGV. The CDR3 nucleotides read TGTGCCAGCAGCAGTATAGCAGGGCCTAAAAACATTCAGTACTTC. Protein: CASSSIAGPKNIQYF.

V is TRBV4-2 and J is TRBJ1-1; 10 bases agree with TRBD1. Germline CDR1 is LGHNA and CDR2 is YNFKEQ. V shed 0 bases, J shed 5 bases, and the junction held 9 bases outside the gene matches. This CDR3 spans 17 amino acids. CDR3 amino acids: CASSQEVLGQGITEAFF. In nucleotides, the CDR3 is TGTGCCAGCAGCCAAGAGGTTCTGGGACAGGGGATAACTGAAGCTTTCTTT.

V usage is TRBV18 and J usage is TRBJ2-5; no clear D gene. CDR1 KGHSH and CDR2 LQKENI come from the germline V gene. V was shortened by 2 bases and J by 8 bases, with 12 bases between the two germline ends. CDR3 length: 13 amino acids. The CDR3 is CASSPSYQATQYF. The CDR3 bases are TGTGCCAGCTCACCATCGTATCAAGCCACCCAGTACTTC.

This chain links TRBV5-1 with TRBJ2-7; D is perhaps TRBD2 (6 bases). Trimming pared 7 bases from V and 3 bases from J, leaving 11 bases between. The CDR3 sequence is 12 residues long. Looked up from germline, CDR1 is SGHRS and CDR2 is YFSETQ. The CDR3 spells CASPWGVYEQYF. The CDR3 DNA reads TGCGCCAGCCCATGGGGGGTCTACGAGCAGTACTTC.

CDR3 loop: CASSPTMAGGSYEQYF. CDR3 nucleotide sequence: TGCGCCAGCAGCCCCACGATGGCGGGAGGATCCTACGAGCAGTACTTC. The chain is built from TRBV4-3 and TRBJ2-7, with TRBD2 matching 8 bases. CDR3 length: 16 residues. Germline CDR1 is LGHNA and CDR2 is YSLEER. After removal of 4 bases from V and 1 base from J, the junction contained 9 bases not matched to a gene.

The V and J genes are TRBV6-1 and TRBJ2-7; weak D call: TRBD2 (6 bases). This CDR3 is 14 amino acids long. Germline V gives CDR1 MNHNS, CDR2 SASEGT. V was shortened by 6 bases and J by 1 base, with 13 bases between the two germline ends. DNA of the CDR3: TGTGCCAGCAGGGGCGTGGGGGGATCCTACGAGCAGTACTTC. As protein: CASRGVGGSYEQYF.

The table lists this clone with a count of one. V usage is TRBV4-3 and J usage is TRBJ1-2; D not certain. The CDR3 has 16 amino acids. Trimming took off 4 bases at V and 4 bases at J, with 19 bases between the two ends. Germline V gene sequence: CDR1 LGHNA, CDR2 YSLEER. The CDR3 DNA is TGCGCCAGCAGCCCGCGAGCGGTGACCGGTTCCTATGGCTACACCTTC. Residues: CASSPRAVTGSYGYTF.

This clone has only a few counts. This rearrangement joins TRBV6-4 to TRBJ2-7; D possibly corresponds to TRBD1 (5 bases). The CDR3 covers 15 residues. Per the germline V gene, CDR1 is MRHNA and CDR2 is SNTAGT. V shed 8 bases and J shed 4 bases, with 21 bases lying between them. The CDR3 sequence: CASAFLDSPGYEQYF. In nucleotides, the CDR3 is TGTGCCAGCGCGTTCTTAGACAGTCCAGGATACGAGCAGTACTTC.

This clone appeared once. The chain couples TRBV9 to TRBJ2-6; D gene ambiguous. V was clipped by 2 bases and J by 4 bases, with 4 bases between them. The CDR3 sequence is 13 residues long. Germline CDR1 SGDLS, CDR2 YYNGEE. The CDR3 DNA reads as TGTGCCAGCAGCGTCCCAGGGGCCAACGTCCTGACTTTC. It translates to CASSVPGANVLTF.

The V call is TRBV11-2, the J call TRBJ2-7; 8 bases align to TRBD2. This CDR3 contains 14 residues. The germline V gene has CDR1 SGHAT and CDR2 FQNNGV. Trimming took 1 base from V and 6 from J; bases not matched to a gene: 5. CDR3 region: CASSLGGLVGEQYF. As DNA, the CDR3 is TGTGCCAGCAGCTTAGGGGGACTAGTAGGCGAGCAGTACTTC.

This clone was detected only once. One end of the junction is discordant with germline, which a read error may explain. The chain has TRBV6-5 and TRBJ2-1; tentatively, D is TRBD2 (6 bases). CDR1 is MNHEY and CDR2 is SVGAGI in the germline V gene. The CDR3 is 16 residues long. The CDR3 DNA reads as TGTGCCAGCAGCTACTCACTAGCAACAACCCCCCATGAGCAGTTCTTC. This gives the protein CASSYSLATTPHEQFF.

The V gene is TRBV11-2, the J gene TRBJ2-7; TRBD2 might be the D (5 bases). Trimming shortened V by 5 bases and J by 2 bases, and 16 bases separated the two germline ends. Germline V CDR1 and CDR2: SGHAT, FQNNGV. This CDR3 has 15 residues. The CDR3: CASSPMASRTYEQYF. In DNA, the CDR3 is TGTGCCAGCAGCCCGATGGCTAGCCGGACCTACGAGCAGTACTTC.

V and J are TRBV7-6 and TRBJ2-5; no firm D call. The germline V and J ends were trimmed by 0 bases and 2 bases, with 13 bases remaining between them. This CDR3 comprises 16 residues. CDR1 is SGHVS and CDR2 is FNYEAQ in the germline V gene. In nucleotides, the CDR3 is TGTGCCAGCAGCTTAGCTGGGCAGGTCCAACAAGAGACCCAGTACTTC. Translating it yields CASSLAGQVQQETQYF. The full variable domain, with the rest looked up from reference TRBV7-6 and TRBJ2-5, is GAGVSQSPRYKVTKRGQDVALRCDPISGHVSLYWYRQALGQGPEFLTYFNYEAQQDKSGLPNDRFSAERPEGSISTLTIQRTEQRDSAMYRCASSLAGQVQQETQYFGPGTRLLVL.

The gene calls are TRBV6-5 and TRBJ2-6; weak D call: TRBD1 (6 bases). The CDR3 runs to 15 residues. V lost 9 bases, J lost 1 base, and 13 bases lay in between. Germline CDR1 MNHEY, CDR2 SVGAGI. CDR3 DNA sequence: TGTGCCAGGCAAGCAGGGGAGTCTGGGGCCAACGTCCTGACTTTC. Its protein is CARQAGESGANVLTF.

The V call is TRBV7-9, the J call TRBJ2-7, with TRBD2 as a possible D gene (6 bases). This CDR3 is built from 15 residues. V lost 4 bases to trimming and J lost 2 bases, with 15 bases between them. Germline CDR1 SEHNR, CDR2 FQNEAQ (reference sequence). The CDR3 is CASSSAGGTTYEQYF. As DNA, the CDR3 is TGTGCCAGCAGCTCGGCAGGCGGGACCACCTACGAGCAGTACTTC.

The V and J genes are TRBV29-1 and TRBJ2-5; 10 nucleotides agree with TRBD2. Germline CDR1 and CDR2: SQVTM and ANQGSEA. The CDR3 runs 14 residues. J was trimmed by 4 bases and V by 2 bases; bases with no gene match: 4. The CDR3 DNA sequence: TGCAGCGTTGAAAGCGGGAGGGCCGGAGAGACCCAGTACTTC. Amino acids: CSVESGRAGETQYF. The entire variable domain, with the rest obtained from reference TRBV29-1 and TRBJ2-5, is as follows: SAVISQKPSRDICQRGTSLTIQCQVDSQVTMMFWYRQQPGQSLTLIATANQGSEATYESGFVIDKFPISRPNLTFSTLTVSNMSPEDSSIYLCSVESGRAGETQYFGPGTRLLVL.

CDR3 sequence reads: CASSGTGRPTDTQYF. The DNA of the CDR3 is TGTGCCAGCAGCGGGACAGGGCGACCCACAGATACGCAGTATTTT. V gene TRBV7-3 combines with J gene TRBJ2-3; 9 bases line up with TRBD1. The CDR3 covers 15 residues. Losses at the gene ends were 5 bases for V and 2 bases for J; bases not matched to a gene: 5. The germline CDR1 and CDR2 sequences are SGHTA and FQGTGA.

CDR3 DNA: TGTGCCAGCAGCCAAGACAGGGGCTCTGGGGCCAACGTCCTGACTTTC. Encoded protein: CASSQDRGSGANVLTF. This chain links TRBV4-2 with TRBJ2-6; D may be TRBD1 (6 bases). The V gene's germline CDR1 is LGHNA and CDR2 YNFKEQ. V dropped 0 bases and J dropped 0 bases, with 6 bases sitting between them. This CDR3 has 16 residues.